One and the same sample provided the 32 T cell receptor beta chains below, sequenced in a study of blood T cell repertoires in COVID-19 (dated by TCRdb to the early 2020s). Library preparation employed the immunoSEQ multiplex PCR assay. Held by TCRdb, this immuneACCESS table contains in-frame sequences only and omits some clones. Under half of the omission traces to an unresolved V gene where checked; the cause of the rest is unknown. The sample table records 150,000 to 200,000 clones; more than 70% of these occur just once. Roughly 5.5% of the sample is in the top ten clones. Material for sequencing was peripheral blood. All receptors derive from a man between 35 and 55 years old with active or convalescent COVID-19.

V usage is TRBV7-2 and J usage is TRBJ1-2; 9 bases are shared with TRBD1. This CDR3 has 14 residues. With V trimmed by 5 bases and J by 8 bases, 9 bases remained unmatched. Germline V lookup: CDR1 SGHTA, CDR2 FQGNSA. CDR3 sequence reads: CASSDRTGARGYTF. CDR3 nucleotides: TGTGCCAGCAGCGACCGGACAGGGGCGCGGGGCTACACCTTC.

The J gene is TRBJ2-3, the V gene TRBV5-1, with D possibly being TRBD1 (5 bases). The CDR3 is 15 amino acids. The V gene's germline CDR1 is SGHRS and CDR2 YFSETQ. V was trimmed by 4 bases and J by 4 bases, leaving 16 bases between them. The CDR3 spells CASSGGAGNPDTQYF. The CDR3 coding sequence is TGCGCCAGCAGCGGTGGGGCAGGGAACCCAGATACGCAGTATTTT.

The chain couples TRBV11-3 to TRBJ1-1; 9 positions match TRBD1. The V gene's germline CDR1 is SGHNT and CDR2 YENEEA. The junction had 9 bases not matched to a gene; V was cut back by 5 bases and J by 2 bases. The CDR3 contains 16 residues. CDR3 in amino acids: CASSHHLTGGNTEAFF. For the CDR3, the DNA is TGTGCCAGCAGCCATCACTTGACAGGGGGAAACACTGAAGCTTTCTTT.

The chain carries TRBV18 and TRBJ1-1; D possibly corresponds to TRBD1 (5 bases). CDR3 size: 16 residues. V lost 6 bases and J lost 0, with 17 bases in between. Germline assignment: CDR1 KGHSH and CDR2 LQKENI. CDR3 coding DNA: TGTGCCAGCTCGGTTGCGGGACGTATATTGAACACTGAAGCTTTCTTT. Its protein product is CASSVAGRILNTEAFF.

This chain joins TRBV7-2 and TRBJ1-3; D perhaps matches TRBD1 (5 bases). Germline CDR1 reads SGHTA; CDR2 reads FQGNSA. Trimming pared 4 bases from V and 0 bases from J, leaving 13 bases between. The CDR3 contains 16 residues. CDR3 residues: CASSSELGRSGNTIYF. CDR3 nucleotide sequence: TGTGCCAGCAGCTCCGAATTGGGGCGCTCTGGAAACACCATATATTTT.

The J gene is TRBJ1-3, the V gene TRBV4-1; 9 bases are a match to TRBD1. The CDR3 length is 15 residues. The germline V gene has CDR1 MGHRA and CDR2 YSYEKL. The trim removed 2 bases at V and 8 bases at J, leaving 7 bases unmatched. In DNA, the CDR3 is TGCGCCAGCAGCCAATCGGGACAGGGAGGAGACACCATATATTTT. Translating gives CASSQSGQGGDTIYF.

This chain joins TRBV18 and TRBJ1-2, with 10 bases lining up with TRBD1. Germline V gene sequence: CDR1 KGHSH, CDR2 LQKENI. J gave up 7 bases and V 2 bases, and 4 bases lay outside the gene matches. The CDR3 loop spans 14 amino acids. The CDR3: CASSPTRQGAGYTF. CDR3 sequence (DNA): TGTGCCAGCTCACCAACCCGACAGGGGGCTGGCTACACCTTC.

The chain links TRBV6-5 to TRBJ1-4; tentatively, D is TRBD1 (6 bases). This CDR3 has 14 amino acids. V lost 6 bases to trimming and J lost 3 bases, with 11 bases between them. From germline, CDR1 is MNHEY and CDR2 SVGAGI. Here the CDR3 reads CASSRDRSNEKLFF. As DNA, the CDR3 is TGTGCCAGCAGCAGAGACAGGTCTAATGAAAAACTGTTTTTT.

The V gene is TRBV7-8, the J gene TRBJ1-5, with TRBD1 identical over 7 bases. The J segment lost 0 bases and the V segment lost 1 base, leaving 6 bases of the junction unmatched. The CDR3 sequence is 17 residues long. Germline V gene lookup returns CDR1 SGHVS and CDR2 FQNEAQ. The CDR3 DNA reads as TGTGCCAGCAGCTTAGATTCGGGACAGTATAGCAATCAGCCCCAGCATTTT. It translates to CASSLDSGQYSNQPQHF. The full variable domain, completed using reference TRBV7-8 and TRBJ1-5, is GAGVSQSPRYKVAKRGQDVALRCDPISGHVSLFWYQQALGQGPEFLTYFQNEAQLDKSGLPSDRFFAERPEGSVSTLKIQRTQQEDSAVYLCASSLDSGQYSNQPQHFGDGTRLSIL.

The V and J genes are TRBV3-1 (or the pseudogene TRBV3-2) and TRBJ1-5, with a weak D call TRBD1 (6 bases). Germline V lookup: CDR1 LGHDT, CDR2 YNNKEL (reference sequence). The CDR3 has 14 amino acids. V was pared by 1 base and J by 7 bases, with 11 bases between. The CDR3 coding sequence is TGTGCCAGCAGCCAAGCAGGGGTGGAGCAGCCCCAGCATTTT. Its protein is CASSQAGVEQPQHF.

The chain employs TRBV7-9 and TRBJ1-4; TRBD1 might be the D (6 bases). The germline gives CDR1 SEHNR, CDR2 FQNEAQ (reference sequence). CDR3 length: 15 amino acids. V was cut by 5 bases and J by 5 bases, with 15 bases left in between. The CDR3 protein is CASSDLSGDNEKLFF. For the CDR3, the DNA is TGTGCCAGCAGCGACCTGTCAGGGGACAATGAAAAACTGTTTTTT.

The chain has TRBV6-2 or TRBV6-3 and TRBJ2-1; D is unresolved. From germline, CDR1 is MNHEY and CDR2 SVGEGT. The CDR3 is 11 amino acids. The V end was cut by 6 bases, the J end by 9 bases, with 9 bases between. The CDR3 DNA reads as TGTGCCAGCAGCCAAGCTGTTGAGCAGTTCTTC. Residues: CASSQAVEQFF.

This clone was counted a single time. The V call is TRBV19, the J call TRBJ2-3, with D tentatively TRBD1 (6 bases). The CDR3 extends over 15 amino acids. The germline gives CDR1 LNHDA, CDR2 SQIVND (reference sequence). V was cut by 6 bases and J by 1 base, with 14 bases left in between. The CDR3 loop reads CASRLTGPGTDTQYF. Here the CDR3 DNA reads TGTGCCAGTAGACTAACAGGGCCGGGCACAGATACGCAGTATTTT.

The chain's CDR3 is CASSEATGGLTEAFF. DNA of the CDR3: TGTGCCAGCAGTGAAGCGACAGGGGGCTTGACTGAAGCTTTCTTT. The V and J genes are TRBV6-1 and TRBJ1-1; TRBD1 matches at 10 bases. V trimming: 0 bases; J trimming: 5 bases; junction bases outside the gene matches: 3. Germline lookup yields CDR1 MNHNS and CDR2 SASEGT. There are 15 residues in the CDR3.

J is TRBJ1-6 and V is TRBV2; 7 bases match TRBD1. The CDR3 is 16 amino acids. Germline V CDR1 and CDR2: SNHLY, FYNNEI. After removal of 6 bases from V and 0 bases from J, the junction contained 5 bases not matched to a gene. This chain's CDR3 is CASSDRESSYNSPLHF. The CDR3 DNA reads TGTGCCAGCAGCGACAGGGAAAGCTCCTATAATTCACCCCTCCACTTT. Looking up the rest from reference TRBV2 and TRBJ1-6 gives the full variable domain: EPEVTQTPSHQVTQMGQEVILRCVPISNHLYFYWYRQILGQKVEFLVSFYNNEISEKSEIFDDQFSVERPDGSNFTLKIRSTKLEDSAMYFCASSDRESSYNSPLHFGNGTRLTVT.

The chain employs TRBV11-2 and TRBJ1-3, with TRBD1 as a possible D gene (5 bases). The germline V gene has CDR1 SGHAT and CDR2 FQNNGV. V dropped 1 base and J dropped 2 bases, with 12 bases sitting between them. The CDR3 is made up of 16 amino acids. CDR3 in amino acids: CASSLVVGGTGNTIYF. The CDR3 DNA is TGTGCCAGCAGCTTAGTGGTCGGGGGGACTGGAAACACCATATATTTT.

This chain links TRBV7-6 with TRBJ1-2; D is possibly TRBD1 (6 bases). V shed 5 bases and J shed 7 bases, with 26 bases lying between them. The CDR3 runs to 17 residues. CDR1 is SGHVS, CDR2 FNYEAQ, per germline. This chain's CDR3 is CASSPTGVGGALLGYTF. The CDR3, as DNA: TGTGCCAGCAGCCCCACCGGAGTTGGGGGGGCGCTTCTTGGCTACACCTTC.

This chain connects TRBV12-3 or TRBV12-4 to TRBJ1-1, with 7 bases that match TRBD1. The CDR3 totals 13 residues. V trimming: 6 bases; J trimming: 11 bases; junction bases outside the gene matches: 12. The DNA for the CDR3 is TGTGCCAGCAGCCAAAACCGACAGGGTGAGGCTTTCTTT. As protein: CASSQNRQGEAFF.

V is TRBV19 and J is TRBJ2-1, with TRBD1 matching 9 bases. CDR3 length: 12 amino acids. Germline values: CDR1 LNHDA, CDR2 SQIVND (reference sequence). The junction had 5 bases not matched to a gene; V was cut back by 10 bases and J by 7 bases. This CDR3 reads CATDRGYNEQFF. Here the CDR3 DNA reads TGTGCCACCGACAGGGGGTATAATGAGCAGTTCTTC. The variable domain in full, with the rest retrieved from reference TRBV19 and TRBJ2-1, is DGGITQSPKYLFRKEGQNVTLSCEQNLNHDAMYWYRQDPGQGLRLIYYSQIVNDFQKGDIAEGYSVSREKKESFPLTVTSAQKNPTAFYLCATDRGYNEQFFGPGTRLTVL.

The chain employs TRBV4-2 and TRBJ1-3; D uncertain. The germline V gene has CDR1 LGHNA and CDR2 YNFKEQ. The CDR3 totals 15 residues. V lost 7 bases and J 1 base, leaving 14 bases between the germline ends. This CDR3 reads CASTWSGDSGNTIYF. The CDR3 DNA reads TGTGCCAGCACCTGGAGCGGGGATTCTGGAAACACCATATATTTT.

The genes are TRBV19 and TRBJ1-5, with 9 bases lining up with TRBD1. The ends lost 8 bases at V and 7 bases at J; junction bases unmatched: 9. This CDR3 comprises 14 residues. Looked up from germline, CDR1 is LNHDA and CDR2 is SQIVND (reference sequence). The CDR3 spells CASEDRGTTQPQHF. As DNA, the CDR3 is TGTGCCAGTGAGGACAGGGGCACCACCCAGCCCCAGCATTTT. The complete variable domain, with remaining parts taken from reference TRBV19 and TRBJ1-5, reads DGGITQSPKYLFRKEGQNVTLSCEQNLNHDAMYWYRQDPGQGLRLIYYSQIVNDFQKGDIAEGYSVSREKKESFPLTVTSAQKNPTAFYLCASEDRGTTQPQHFGDGTRLSIL.

V gene TRBV11-2 combines with J gene TRBJ1-1, with 8 bases aligning to TRBD1. CDR1 and CDR2 (germline): SGHAT, FQNNGV. The CDR3 spans 15 residues. Trimming removed 4 bases from V and 2 bases from J; junction bases left unmatched: 6. CDR3: CASSSSDRGNTEAFF. The CDR3 DNA reads TGTGCCAGCAGCTCATCCGACAGGGGCAACACTGAAGCTTTCTTT.

The chain carries TRBV5-4 and TRBJ1-2; 7 positions match TRBD1. Unmatched junction bases numbered 13, after V lost 4 bases and J lost 4 bases. The germline CDR1 and CDR2 sequences are SGHNT and YYREEE (reference sequence). The CDR3 has 16 residues. The CDR3 region has the DNA TGTGCCAGCAGCGCAGGACAGGTCACAAAGACCTATGGCTACACCTTC. Its translation: CASSAGQVTKTYGYTF.

The gene calls are TRBV7-2 and TRBJ1-1; D is perhaps TRBD1 (5 bases). V shed 1 base and J shed 1 base, with 19 bases lying between them. Germline V CDR1 and CDR2: SGHTA, FQGNSA. The CDR3 contains 18 residues. CDR3: CASSLVASGGKRNTEAFF. DNA for the CDR3: TGTGCCAGCAGCTTAGTGGCGTCGGGGGGGAAGAGGAACACTGAAGCTTTCTTT.

The chain combines TRBV27 with TRBJ1-2; D is ambiguous. CDR3 length: 13 amino acids. Trimming shortened V by 6 bases and J by 4 bases, and 12 bases separated the two germline ends. The germline V gene has CDR1 MNHEY and CDR2 SMNVEV (reference sequence). CDR3 nucleotide sequence: TGTGCCAGCAGCCATAGCGGTTCCTATGGCTACACCTTC. Protein: CASSHSGSYGYTF.

The CDR3 DNA sequence: TGTGCCAGTAGTACACCCAGGGGATCCCTTAATTTGCAGTTCTTC. It is translated as CASSTPRGSLNLQFF. The V and J genes are TRBV19 and TRBJ2-1; D is perhaps TRBD1 (6 bases). The CDR3 is 15 residues long. Germline V gene lookup returns CDR1 LNHDA and CDR2 SQIVND (reference sequence). V shed 4 bases and J shed 12 bases, with 22 bases lying between them.

This clone was counted once. The rearrangement joins TRBV21-1 to TRBJ2-5; the D call of TRBD1 is as the table states it, not checked on the DNA. TRBV21-1 constitutes a pseudogene. The CDR3 is 15 amino acids. The CDR3 bases are TGTGCCAGCAGCCCCATTCAGGGGGAGCAAGAGACCCAGTACTTC. Translating it yields CASSPIQGEQETQYF.

This clone came up once. This sequence joins TRBV19 and TRBJ1-5; possible D gene TRBD1, 5 bases. The ends were cut back, 1 base at V and 2 bases at J, with 12 bases in the middle. Germline V CDR1 and CDR2: LNHDA, SQIVND (reference sequence). CDR3 length: 16 amino acids. CDR3 in DNA: TGTGCCAGTAGTATAGCTGGGGCGTTGGGCAATCAGCCCCAGCATTTT. Translation gives CASSIAGALGNQPQHF.

This clone occurred once. The chain has TRBV25-1 and TRBJ1-5; the D is unclear. The CDR3 spans 13 residues. The germline V gene encodes CDR1 MGHDK and CDR2 SYGVNS. The ends were cut back, 0 bases at V and 4 bases at J, with 4 bases in the middle. CDR3 in DNA: TGTGCCAGCAGTGAATATGAGAATCAGCCCCAGCATTTT. Protein sequence: CASSEYENQPQHF.

The chain links TRBV4-2 to TRBJ1-1, with D hard to call. The germline V gene encodes CDR1 LGHNA and CDR2 YNFKEQ. V lost 0 bases to trimming and J lost 1 base, with 6 bases between them. The CDR3 sequence is 14 residues long. As DNA, the CDR3 is TGTGCCAGCAGCCAAGAACCGGGGAACACTGAAGCTTTCTTT. This sequence encodes CASSQEPGNTEAFF.

In its sample, this clone was seen once. The chain uses TRBV2 and TRBJ2-3; D may be TRBD2 (6 bases). With 11 bases removed from V and 4 bases from J, the gap between germline ends came to 13 bases. The CDR3 is 12 residues long. CDR1 and CDR2 from the germline V gene are SNHLY and FYNNEI. CDR3 nucleotide sequence: TGTGCCTCCGGGACGGGGGCAGATACGCAGTATTTT. It yields the protein CASGTGADTQYF.

The chain has TRBV12-3 or TRBV12-4 and TRBJ2-7, with a tentative D call TRBD1 (6 bases). V lost 5 bases, J lost 4 bases, and 12 bases lay in between. The CDR3 extends over 13 amino acids. CDR3 sequence reads: CASSIRQAYEQYF. The CDR3 DNA is TGTGCCAGCAGTATTCGACAGGCGTACGAGCAGTACTTC.